The clone carrying this T cell receptor beta chain was counted only a few times. Its antigen is still unknown. The sample is drawn from a study of blood T cells in healthy people across ages. A second PCR, run for about 7 to 11 cycles, used a sample-barcoded 5' primer plus a J-beta primer mix. The template-switch adaptor was a 5' adaptor with 12 random nucleotides. It tagged each cDNA molecule. TCRdb reanalysed the 5' RACE reads using MiXCR and keeps one entry per CDR3 protein. The repertoire holds approximately 1,700,000 distinct CDR3 sequences, with about two fifths as singletons. The study drew donors from healthy Caucasian individuals in Russia aged roughly 6 to 90. Each of the donors had approximately 10 milliliters of peripheral blood drawn into EDTA-treated Vacutainer tubes. Study results and limitations: Observed TCR beta diversity per million T cells went down as age went up. This fall followed a roughly linear course with age.

The specimen sequenced was blood. This sequence originates from a human donor in good health.

In DNA, the CDR3 is TGTGCCAGCAGCCTAGGACTAGCGGGGGGGCTGGCAGATACGCAGTATTTT. Translating it yields CASSLGLAGGLADTQYF. The chain couples TRBV7-3 to TRBJ2-3; 15 positions match TRBD2. CDR1 is SGHTA, CDR2 FQGTGA, per germline. The junction had 7 bases not matched to a gene; V was cut back by 5 bases and J by 4 bases. The CDR3 is 17 residues long.